This T cell receptor beta chain was sequenced in a study of blood T cell repertoires in COVID-19. Study-wide background: The origin of the acute and convalescent COVID-19 samples was the United States, Italy and Spain.

Per germline, CDR1 LGHDT and CDR2 YNNKEL (reference sequence). Losses at the gene ends were 4 bases for V and 5 bases for J; bases not matched to a gene: 5. The CDR3 runs to 15 residues. Clones were sequenced by immunoSEQ multiplex PCR, and TCRdb holds only the in-frame ones, with some missing. The sample lists roughly 100,000 clones, 87% seen once, with approximately 5% in the top ten. This chain connects TRBV3-1 (or the pseudogene TRBV3-2) to TRBJ2-1; 10 positions match TRBD2. This receptor was taken from a woman between 50 and 59 years old with COVID-19, enrolled during active disease. Sequencing was carried out using peripheral blood. The CDR3 loop is CASSPLAGANNEQFF. The CDR3 nucleotides read TGTGCCAGCAGCCCCCTAGCGGGGGCCAACAATGAGCAGTTCTTC.